Shown below are 11 T cell receptor beta chains from a single sample sequenced in a study of immune characterization of retroperitoneal liposarcoma. A single record per CDR3 protein comes from TCRdb applying MiXCR to the PCR reads. The sample contains some 11,000 distinct CDR3 sequences, under 35% of which appear only once. The sample consisted of tumor tissue. The receptors here all came from a male donor with retroperitoneal liposarcoma.

This clonotype was recorded at least ten times. The J gene is TRBJ2-1, the V gene TRBV6-1, with 13 bases fitting TRBD2. J lost 10 bases, V lost 7 bases, and 10 bases had no gene match. Germline CDR1 and CDR2: MNHNS and SASEGT. This CDR3 has 15 residues. Written as DNA, the CDR3 is TGTGCCAGCACCCTAAGGACTAGCGGGAGTGGGGAGCAGTTCTTC. This gives the protein CASTLRTSGSGEQFF.

This clonotype was found many times. The V call is TRBV6-6, the J call TRBJ1-6; TRBD1 is a possible D gene (5 bases). V lost 0 bases to trimming and J lost 7 bases, with 10 bases between them. The V gene's germline CDR1 is MNHNY and CDR2 SVGAGI (reference sequence). The CDR3 has 15 amino acids. In nucleotides, the CDR3 is TGTGCCAGCAGTTACTCGGGACGCGGAAATTCACCCCTCCACTTT. This translates into CASSYSGRGNSPLHF.

The J gene is TRBJ2-3, the V gene TRBV7-2; no clear D. Trimming removed 2 bases at V and 5 bases at J, with 8 bases between. The CDR3 has 13 residues. Germline CDR1 is SGHTA and CDR2 is FQGNSA. DNA for the CDR3: TGTGCCAGCAGCTTATCGGCCCTAGATACGCAGTATTTT. Amino acid sequence: CASSLSALDTQYF.

This clonotype is classed as medium-sized. The V gene is TRBV12-3 or TRBV12-4, the J gene TRBJ2-1, with D maybe TRBD2 (6 bases). This CDR3 contains 14 residues. Deletions cut 7 bases from V and 2 bases from J, with 12 bases between. This chain's CDR3 is CASTISGTYNEQFF. In DNA, the CDR3 is TGTGCCAGCACCATTAGCGGAACCTACAATGAGCAGTTCTTC.

The CDR3: CASSYSGTGATYEQYF. The DNA of the CDR3 is TGTGCCAGCAGTTACTCGGGGACAGGGGCCACCTACGAGCAGTACTTC. The V gene is TRBV6-6, the J gene TRBJ2-7, with TRBD1 matching over 10 bases. Germline V gene lookup returns CDR1 MNHNY and CDR2 SVGAGI (reference sequence). The J segment lost 2 bases and the V segment lost 0 bases, leaving 4 bases of the junction unmatched. The CDR3 loop spans 16 amino acids.

V and J are TRBV6-1 and TRBJ2-6, with D uncertain. This CDR3 contains 14 residues. The V gene lost 7 bases and the J gene lost 0 bases, with 7 bases spanning the gap. CDR1 is MNHNS and CDR2 is SASEGT in the germline V gene. The DNA of the CDR3 is TGTGCCAGCACAGTCTCCTCTGGGGCCAACGTCCTGACTTTC. It translates to CASTVSSGANVLTF.

The chain recombines TRBV27 with TRBJ2-3; no clear D gene. This CDR3 is 14 amino acids long. V was trimmed by 5 bases and J by 0 bases, leaving 9 bases between them. CDR1 and CDR2 (germline): MNHEY, SMNVEV (reference sequence). For the CDR3, the DNA is TGTGCCAGCAGTACCACCGGGAGCACAGATACGCAGTATTTT. Translating it yields CASSTTGSTDTQYF.

This clonotype showed up many times. The chain carries TRBV6-1 and TRBJ1-6; weak D call: TRBD1 (5 bases). Looked up from germline, CDR1 is MNHNS and CDR2 is SASEGT. Trimming left V 3 bases short and J 8 bases short, with 11 bases between. There are 14 residues in the CDR3. In DNA, the CDR3 is TGTGCCAGCAGTGAGTGGGGCAGGGATTCACCCCTCCACTTT. Translated, it gives CASSEWGRDSPLHF.

This clonotype was seen a handful of times. This may come from a read error, since a much larger clone is one base off. The V call is TRBV6-1, the J call TRBJ2-5; weak D call: TRBD1 (6 bases). Between the trimmed V and J ends, which lost 7 bases and 1 base, there was a span of 16 bases. From germline, CDR1 is MNHNS and CDR2 SASEGT. CDR3 size: 15 residues. Here the CDR3 reads CASTGHRDGQETQYF. DNA for the CDR3: TGTGCCAGCACGGGCCACAGGGATGGCCAAGAGACCCAGTACTTC.

The chain combines TRBV19 with TRBJ1-6, with D hard to call. Trimming removed 6 bases at V and 8 bases at J, with 8 bases between. The CDR3 is 12 residues long. The germline CDR1 and CDR2 sequences are LNHDA and SQIVND (reference sequence). CDR3 residues: CASSLAHSPLHF. The CDR3 region has the DNA TGTGCCAGTAGCCTCGCCCATTCACCCCTCCACTTT.

This clonotype was detected only a few times. The chain has TRBV7-6 and TRBJ1-1, with a tentative D call TRBD1 (5 bases). This CDR3 has 14 residues. Germline V gene lookup returns CDR1 SGHVS and CDR2 FNYEAQ. The V end was cut by 6 bases, the J end by 5 bases, with 16 bases between. CDR3 coding DNA: TGTGCCAGCAGAGAGGGAGGGGAGGGGACTGAAGCTTTCTTT. Translated, it gives CASREGGEGTEAFF.